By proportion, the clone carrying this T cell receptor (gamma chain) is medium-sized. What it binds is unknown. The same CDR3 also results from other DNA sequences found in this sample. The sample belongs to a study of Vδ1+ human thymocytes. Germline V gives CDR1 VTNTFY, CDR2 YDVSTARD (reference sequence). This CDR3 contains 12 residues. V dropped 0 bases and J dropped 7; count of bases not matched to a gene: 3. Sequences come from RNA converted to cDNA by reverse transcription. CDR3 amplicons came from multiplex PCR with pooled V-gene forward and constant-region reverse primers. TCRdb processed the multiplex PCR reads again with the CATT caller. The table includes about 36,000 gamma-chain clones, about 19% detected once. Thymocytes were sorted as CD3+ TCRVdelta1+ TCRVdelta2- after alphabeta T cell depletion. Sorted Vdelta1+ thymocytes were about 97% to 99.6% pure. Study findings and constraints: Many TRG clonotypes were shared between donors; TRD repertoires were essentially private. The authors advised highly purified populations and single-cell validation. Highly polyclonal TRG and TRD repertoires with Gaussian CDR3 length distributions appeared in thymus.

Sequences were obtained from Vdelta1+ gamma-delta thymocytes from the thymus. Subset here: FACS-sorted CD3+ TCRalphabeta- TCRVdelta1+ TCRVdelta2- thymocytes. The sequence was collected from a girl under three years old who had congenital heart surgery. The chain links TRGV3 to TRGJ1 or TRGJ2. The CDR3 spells CATWDRHYKKLF. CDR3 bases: TGTGCCACCTGGGACAGGCACTATAAGAAACTCTTT.